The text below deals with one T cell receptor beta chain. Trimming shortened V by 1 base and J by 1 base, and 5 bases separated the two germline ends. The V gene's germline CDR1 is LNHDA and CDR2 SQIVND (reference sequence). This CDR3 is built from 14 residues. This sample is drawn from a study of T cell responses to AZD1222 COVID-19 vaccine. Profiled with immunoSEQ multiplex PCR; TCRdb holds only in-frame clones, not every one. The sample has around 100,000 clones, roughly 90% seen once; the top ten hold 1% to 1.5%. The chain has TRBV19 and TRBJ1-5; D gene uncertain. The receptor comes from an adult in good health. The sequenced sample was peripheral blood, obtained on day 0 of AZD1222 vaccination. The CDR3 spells CASSIVQSNQPQHF. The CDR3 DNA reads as TGTGCCAGTAGTATAGTCCAGAGCAATCAGCCCCAGCATTTT. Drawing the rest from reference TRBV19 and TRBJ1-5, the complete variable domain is DGGITQSPKYLFRKEGQNVTLSCEQNLNHDAMYWYRQDPGQGLRLIYYSQIVNDFQKGDIAEGYSVSREKKESFPLTVTSAQKNPTAFYLCASSIVQSNQPQHFGDGTRLSIL.